Listed below are T cell receptor beta chains from one sample, sequenced in a study of T cells in Graves' hyperthyroidism and ophthalmopathy. MiXCR was run by TCRdb on the multiplex PCR reads, yielding one entry per CDR3 protein. The data contain roughly 560,000 distinct CDR3 sequences, about 15% of them singletons. What was sequenced was blood. The receptors stem from a middle-aged woman with Graves' ophthalmopathy. CDR3s include the opening cysteine and the closing phenylalanine or tryptophan. A D gene is named only where the DNA matches it firmly. The listing skips clone size in some rows; elsewhere it reads once, few, many or a size class.

clone_size: many; cdr3_length: 14; v_call: TRBV7-9; d_call: NA; j_call: TRBJ1-1; cdr3_aa: CASSLQGMGTEAFF; cdr3_nt: TGTGCCAGCAGCCTACAGGGAATGGGGACTGAAGCTTTCTTT
clone_size: many; cdr3_length: 14; v_call: TRBV6-5; d_call: NA; j_call: TRBJ1-2; cdr3_aa: CASRSDRSDYGYTF; cdr3_nt: TGTGCCAGCAGATCCGACAGGTCAGACTATGGCTACACCTTC
clone_size: NA; cdr3_length: 16; v_call: TRBV19; d_call: TRBD1; j_call: TRBJ2-7; cdr3_aa: CASSNIPGQGASEQYF; cdr3_nt: TGTGCCAGTAGTAACATTCCGGGACAGGGGGCGAGCGAGCAGTACTTC
clone_size: many; cdr3_length: 11; v_call: TRBV2; d_call: NA; j_call: TRBJ2-5; cdr3_aa: CASKPREPQYF; cdr3_nt: TGTGCCAGCAAGCCCCGGGAACCCCAGTACTTC
clone_size: many; cdr3_length: 12; v_call: TRBV27; d_call: TRBD1; j_call: TRBJ2-7; cdr3_aa: CASSFNRGEQYF; cdr3_nt: TGTGCCAGCAGTTTTAACAGGGGCGAGCAGTACTTC
clone_size: many; cdr3_length: 12; v_call: TRBV11-2; d_call: TRBD2; j_call: TRBJ2-5; cdr3_aa: CASSSAGGTQYF; cdr3_nt: TGTGCCAGCAGCTCCGCGGGGGGGACCCAGTACTTC
clone_size: many; cdr3_length: 15; v_call: TRBV4-1; d_call: NA; j_call: TRBJ1-2; cdr3_aa: CASSQETHQYYGYTF; cdr3_nt: TGCGCCAGCAGCCAAGAGACCCACCAGTACTATGGCTACACCTTC
clone_size: many; cdr3_length: 14; v_call: TRBV12-3/TRBV12-4; d_call: NA; j_call: TRBJ1-1; cdr3_aa: CASSPQGLGTEAFF; cdr3_nt: TGTGCCAGCAGTCCCCAGGGATTGGGCACTGAAGCTTTCTTT
clone_size: many; cdr3_length: 14; v_call: TRBV5-6; d_call: NA; j_call: TRBJ2-7; cdr3_aa: CASSLAGSVHEQYF; cdr3_nt: TGTGCCAGCAGCCTAGCCGGGTCTGTGCACGAGCAGTACTTC
clone_size: NA; cdr3_length: 14; v_call: TRBV12-3/TRBV12-4; d_call: TRBD2; j_call: TRBJ2-2; cdr3_aa: CASAGLVNTGELFF; cdr3_nt: TGTGCCAGCGCAGGACTAGTGAACACCGGGGAGCTGTTTTTT
clone_size: many; cdr3_length: 16; v_call: TRBV27; d_call: NA; j_call: TRBJ1-3; cdr3_aa: CASSLAPPRHGNTIYF; cdr3_nt: TGTGCCAGCAGTTTGGCCCCCCCTCGGCATGGAAACACCATATATTTT
clone_size: many; cdr3_length: 16; v_call: TRBV9; d_call: NA; j_call: TRBJ1-2; cdr3_aa: CASSVEADRLPHGYTF; cdr3_nt: TGTGCCAGCAGCGTAGAAGCTGACAGACTCCCGCATGGCTACACCTTC
clone_size: NA; cdr3_length: 16; v_call: TRBV18; d_call: NA; j_call: TRBJ1-1; cdr3_aa: CASSVSSTGLNTEAFF; cdr3_nt: TGTGCCAGCTCAGTATCCTCGACAGGCTTGAACACTGAAGCTTTCTTT
clone_size: NA; cdr3_length: 13; v_call: TRBV11-2; d_call: NA; j_call: TRBJ2-5; cdr3_aa: CASSLDGVRTQYF; cdr3_nt: TGTGCCAGCAGCTTAGATGGAGTGCGGACCCAGTACTTC
clone_size: many; cdr3_length: 13; v_call: TRBV12-5; d_call: NA; j_call: TRBJ2-5; cdr3_aa: CAADGPWGETQYF; cdr3_nt: TGTGCTGCCGATGGCCCATGGGGGGAGACCCAGTACTTC
clone_size: few; cdr3_length: 16; v_call: TRBV30; d_call: NA; j_call: TRBJ2-6; cdr3_aa: CAWSLQGLDGANVLTF; cdr3_nt: TGTGCCTGGAGTCTGCAGGGACTGGATGGGGCCAACGTCCTGACTTTC
clone_size: many; cdr3_length: 14; v_call: TRBV29-1; d_call: TRBD1; j_call: TRBJ2-5; cdr3_aa: CSVERQGISETQYF; cdr3_nt: TGCAGCGTGGAAAGACAGGGAATCAGCGAGACCCAGTACTTC
clone_size: few; cdr3_length: 16; v_call: TRBV5-1; d_call: TRBD1; j_call: TRBJ1-3; cdr3_aa: CASSQGQGFSGNTIYF; cdr3_nt: TGCGCCAGCAGCCAAGGACAGGGATTCTCTGGAAACACCATATATTTT
clone_size: many; cdr3_length: 14; v_call: TRBV28; d_call: NA; j_call: TRBJ1-2; cdr3_aa: CASSFWQSNYGYTF; cdr3_nt: TGTGCCAGCAGTTTTTGGCAGAGCAACTATGGCTACACCTTC
clone_size: NA; cdr3_length: 15; v_call: TRBV6-1; d_call: NA; j_call: TRBJ1-2; cdr3_aa: CASMAGSGQHYGYTF; cdr3_nt: TGTGCCAGCATGGCTGGATCCGGACAGCACTATGGCTACACCTTC
clone_size: NA; cdr3_length: 15; v_call: TRBV20-1; d_call: TRBD2; j_call: TRBJ2-7; cdr3_aa: CSATGTSGSTGEQYF; cdr3_nt: TGCAGTGCGACCGGGACTAGCGGGAGTACTGGCGAGCAGTACTTC
clone_size: many; cdr3_length: 14; v_call: TRBV10-2; d_call: TRBD1; j_call: TRBJ1-2; cdr3_aa: CASSESDRAEGYTF; cdr3_nt: TGCGCCAGCAGTGAGTCTGACAGGGCTGAAGGCTACACCTTC
clone_size: many; cdr3_length: 14; v_call: TRBV12-3/TRBV12-4; d_call: TRBD2; j_call: TRBJ2-5; cdr3_aa: CASRLAGPQETQYF; cdr3_nt: TGTGCCAGCCGTTTAGCGGGTCCCCAAGAGACCCAGTACTTC
clone_size: many; cdr3_length: 13; v_call: TRBV6-5; d_call: NA; j_call: TRBJ1-1; cdr3_aa: CASSYRGNTEAFF; cdr3_nt: TGTGCCAGCAGTTACAGGGGGAACACTGAAGCTTTCTTT
clone_size: NA; cdr3_length: 15; v_call: TRBV12-3/TRBV12-4; d_call: TRBD2; j_call: TRBJ2-7; cdr3_aa: CASSSGTSGYNEQYF; cdr3_nt: TGTGCCAGCAGTTCCGGGACTAGCGGTTACAACGAGCAGTACTTC
clone_size: many; cdr3_length: 15; v_call: TRBV20-1; d_call: TRBD1; j_call: TRBJ2-7; cdr3_aa: CSARAQGADTYEQYF; cdr3_nt: TGCAGTGCTAGGGCGCAGGGGGCTGATACCTACGAGCAGTACTTC
clone_size: many; cdr3_length: 13; v_call: TRBV19; d_call: NA; j_call: TRBJ2-7; cdr3_aa: CASAGQPGYEQYF; cdr3_nt: TGTGCCAGTGCTGGACAGCCAGGGTACGAGCAGTACTTC
clone_size: many; cdr3_length: 14; v_call: TRBV7-2; d_call: NA; j_call: TRBJ2-5; cdr3_aa: CASSLDAVVETQYF; cdr3_nt: TGTGCCAGCAGCTTAGATGCAGTCGTCGAGACCCAGTACTTC
clone_size: NA; cdr3_length: 16; v_call: TRBV4-3; d_call: NA; j_call: TRBJ1-2; cdr3_aa: CASSQAHPPSRYGYTF; cdr3_nt: TGCGCCAGCAGCCAAGCCCATCCCCCCAGCCGCTATGGCTACACCTTC
clone_size: many; cdr3_length: 15; v_call: TRBV7-9; d_call: TRBD1; j_call: TRBJ1-1; cdr3_aa: CASSPGGGANTEAFF; cdr3_nt: TGTGCCAGCAGCCCAGGGGGAGGGGCGAACACTGAAGCTTTCTTT
clone_size: many; cdr3_length: 12; v_call: TRBV12-3/TRBV12-4; d_call: NA; j_call: TRBJ1-1; cdr3_aa: CASIRGITEAFF; cdr3_nt: TGTGCCAGCATTCGAGGGATCACTGAAGCTTTCTTT
clone_size: many; cdr3_length: 14; v_call: TRBV12-3/TRBV12-4; d_call: NA; j_call: TRBJ2-7; cdr3_aa: CASSFIGALGKQYF; cdr3_nt: TGTGCCAGCAGTTTTATTGGAGCCCTTGGGAAGCAGTACTTC
clone_size: many; cdr3_length: 14; v_call: TRBV15; d_call: TRBD1; j_call: TRBJ1-2; cdr3_aa: CATSRTGVAYGYTF; cdr3_nt: TGTGCCACCAGCAGGACAGGGGTAGCCTATGGCTACACCTTC
clone_size: many; cdr3_length: 13; v_call: TRBV29-1; d_call: NA; j_call: TRBJ1-1; cdr3_aa: CSALEVMNTEAFF; cdr3_nt: TGCAGCGCCCTAGAGGTTATGAACACTGAAGCTTTCTTT
clone_size: NA; cdr3_length: 15; v_call: TRBV6-5; d_call: NA; j_call: TRBJ1-6; cdr3_aa: CASSYGPGVGSPLHF; cdr3_nt: TGTGCCAGCAGTTACGGGCCAGGGGTTGGTTCACCCCTCCACTTT
clone_size: once; cdr3_length: 13; v_call: TRBV7-3; d_call: TRBD2; j_call: TRBJ2-7; cdr3_aa: CAITERDSYEQYF; cdr3_nt: TGTGCCATCACAGAGCGGGACTCCTACGAGCAGTACTTC
clone_size: many; cdr3_length: 18; v_call: TRBV25-1; d_call: TRBD2; j_call: TRBJ2-7; cdr3_aa: CASSEYLVSGRAGDEQYF; cdr3_nt: TGTGCCAGCAGTGAATATTTAGTTAGCGGGAGGGCGGGCGACGAGCAGTACTTC
clone_size: NA; cdr3_length: 16; v_call: TRBV3-1; d_call: TRBD1; j_call: TRBJ2-5; cdr3_aa: CASSIGTGGGQETQYF; cdr3_nt: TGTGCCAGCAGCATCGGGACAGGGGGTGGGCAAGAGACCCAGTACTTC
clone_size: NA; cdr3_length: 15; v_call: TRBV11-1; d_call: TRBD2; j_call: TRBJ2-2; cdr3_aa: CASSLGTRPTGELFF; cdr3_nt: TGTGCCAGCAGCTTAGGGACTAGACCTACCGGGGAGCTGTTTTTT
clone_size: many; cdr3_length: 15; v_call: TRBV19; d_call: NA; j_call: TRBJ2-5; cdr3_aa: CASSISGTQTETQYF; cdr3_nt: TGTGCCAGTAGTATTTCCGGGACTCAGACGGAGACCCAGTACTTC
clone_size: many; cdr3_length: 14; v_call: TRBV20-1; d_call: NA; j_call: TRBJ1-3; cdr3_aa: CSATRGGSGNTIYF; cdr3_nt: TGCAGTGCTACGAGGGGCGGGTCTGGAAACACCATATATTTT
clone_size: many; cdr3_length: 15; v_call: TRBV7-8; d_call: NA; j_call: TRBJ2-5; cdr3_aa: CASSMVDSQSGTQYF; cdr3_nt: TGTGCCAGCAGCATGGTGGACAGTCAATCGGGGACCCAGTACTTC
clone_size: NA; cdr3_length: 19; v_call: TRBV4-1; d_call: TRBD1; j_call: TRBJ1-1; cdr3_aa: CASSQDRGLASWANTEAFF; cdr3_nt: TGCGCCAGCAGCCAGGACAGGGGTCTGGCTAGTTGGGCGAACACTGAAGCTTTCTTT
clone_size: few; cdr3_length: 16; v_call: TRBV12-3/TRBV12-4; d_call: NA; j_call: TRBJ2-2; cdr3_aa: CASSPPTGKGTGELFF; cdr3_nt: TGTGCCAGCAGTCCCCCGACAGGCAAAGGGACCGGGGAGCTGTTTTTT
clone_size: many; cdr3_length: 19; v_call: TRBV28; d_call: NA; j_call: TRBJ2-7; cdr3_aa: CASSSTGNWQGYRSYEQYF; cdr3_nt: TGTGCCAGCAGTAGCACTGGGAACTGGCAGGGGTATCGCTCCTACGAGCAGTACTTC
clone_size: many; cdr3_length: 11; v_call: TRBV20-1; d_call: NA; j_call: TRBJ2-5; cdr3_aa: CSVDGQETQYF; cdr3_nt: TGCAGTGTTGACGGACAAGAGACCCAGTACTTC
clone_size: many; cdr3_length: 15; v_call: TRBV7-8; d_call: NA; j_call: TRBJ1-3; cdr3_aa: CASSSDLLRGNTIYF; cdr3_nt: TGTGCCAGCAGCTCAGACCTCCTTCGCGGAAACACCATATATTTT
clone_size: many; cdr3_length: 15; v_call: TRBV7-2; d_call: TRBD2; j_call: TRBJ2-7; cdr3_aa: CASSETSGVIGEQYF; cdr3_nt: TGTGCCAGCAGCGAGACTAGCGGCGTAATTGGCGAGCAGTACTTC
clone_size: many; cdr3_length: 14; v_call: TRBV28; d_call: NA; j_call: TRBJ1-5; cdr3_aa: CASSTYLSNQPQHF; cdr3_nt: TGTGCCAGCAGTACGTATCTTAGCAATCAGCCCCAGCATTTT
clone_size: few; cdr3_length: 15; v_call: TRBV11-2; d_call: NA; j_call: TRBJ1-4; cdr3_aa: CASSANLFLNEKLFF; cdr3_nt: TGTGCCAGCAGCGCCAATTTGTTCCTTAATGAAAAACTGTTTTTT
clone_size: NA; cdr3_length: 14; v_call: TRBV28; d_call: TRBD1; j_call: TRBJ1-1; cdr3_aa: CASSSDRGLSEAFF; cdr3_nt: TGTGCCAGCAGTTCGGACAGGGGGCTAAGTGAAGCTTTCTTT
clone_size: many; cdr3_length: 14; v_call: TRBV6-2/TRBV6-3; d_call: TRBD2; j_call: TRBJ2-7; cdr3_aa: CASSYEGLAWEQYF; cdr3_nt: TGTGCCAGCAGTTACGAGGGACTAGCTTGGGAGCAGTACTTC
clone_size: many; cdr3_length: 15; v_call: TRBV3-1; d_call: NA; j_call: TRBJ2-7; cdr3_aa: CASSSPGLLYGEQYF; cdr3_nt: TGTGCCAGCAGCTCCCCGGGACTCCTCTACGGCGAGCAGTACTTC
clone_size: few; cdr3_length: 15; v_call: TRBV12-3/TRBV12-4; d_call: NA; j_call: TRBJ2-5; cdr3_aa: CASSPPDWYQETQYF; cdr3_nt: TGTGCCAGCAGCCCACCCGACTGGTACCAAGAGACCCAGTACTTC
clone_size: NA; cdr3_length: 13; v_call: TRBV27; d_call: NA; j_call: TRBJ1-2; cdr3_aa: CASSRSGPYGYTF; cdr3_nt: TGTGCCAGCAGTCGTTCGGGGCCCTATGGCTACACCTTC